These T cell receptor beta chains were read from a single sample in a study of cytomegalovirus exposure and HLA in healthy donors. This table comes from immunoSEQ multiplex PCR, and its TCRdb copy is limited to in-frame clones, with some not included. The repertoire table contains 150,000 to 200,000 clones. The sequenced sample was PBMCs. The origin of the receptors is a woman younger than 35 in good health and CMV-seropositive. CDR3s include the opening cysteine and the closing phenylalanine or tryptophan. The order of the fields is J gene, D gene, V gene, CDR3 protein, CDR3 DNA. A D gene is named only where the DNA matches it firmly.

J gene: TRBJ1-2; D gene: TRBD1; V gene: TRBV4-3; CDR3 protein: CASSQGRGLDYGYTF; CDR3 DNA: TGCGCCAGCAGCCAAGGCAGGGGGCTAGACTATGGCTACACCTTC
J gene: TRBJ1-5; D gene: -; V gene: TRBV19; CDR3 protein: CASTQGLEQPQHF; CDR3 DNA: TGTGCCAGTACACAGGGTTTAGAACAGCCCCAGCATTTT
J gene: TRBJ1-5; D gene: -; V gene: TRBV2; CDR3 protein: CASSETQGNNQPQHF; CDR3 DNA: TGTGCCAGCAGTGAAACTCAGGGTAATAATCAGCCCCAGCATTTT
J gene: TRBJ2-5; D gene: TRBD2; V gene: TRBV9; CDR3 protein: CASSPKPRLAGRGETQYF; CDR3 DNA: TGTGCCAGCAGCCCCAAACCAAGGCTAGCGGGGAGGGGGGAGACCCAGTACTTC
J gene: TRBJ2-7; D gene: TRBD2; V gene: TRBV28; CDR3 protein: CASSFGRGLGYYEQYF; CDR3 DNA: TGTGCCAGCAGTTTTGGGAGGGGCCTGGGTTACTACGAGCAGTACTTC
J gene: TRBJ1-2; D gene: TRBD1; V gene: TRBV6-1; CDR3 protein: CASSRDRDGGYTF; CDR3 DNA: TGTGCCAGCAGTCGGGACAGGGATGGTGGCTACACCTTC
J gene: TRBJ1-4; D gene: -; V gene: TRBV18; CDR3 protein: CASSPSNEKLFF; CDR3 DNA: TGTGCCAGCTCTCCCAGTAATGAAAAACTGTTTTTT
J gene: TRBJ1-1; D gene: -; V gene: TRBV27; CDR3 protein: CASSLGTLNTEAFF; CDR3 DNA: TGTGCCAGCAGTTTAGGGACACTGAACACTGAAGCTTTCTTT
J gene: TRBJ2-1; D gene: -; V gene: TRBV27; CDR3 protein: CASSLSKLQGNEQFF; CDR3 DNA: TGTGCCAGCAGTTTATCAAAATTACAGGGCAATGAGCAGTTCTTC
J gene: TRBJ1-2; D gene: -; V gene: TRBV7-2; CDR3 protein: CASSAARGIPNYGYTF; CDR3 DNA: TGTGCCAGCAGCGCAGCAAGGGGAATACCTAACTATGGCTACACCTTC
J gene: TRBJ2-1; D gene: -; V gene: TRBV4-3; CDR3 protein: CASSQSGGHEQFF; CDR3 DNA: TGCGCCAGCAGCCAAAGTGGTGGGCACGAGCAGTTCTTC
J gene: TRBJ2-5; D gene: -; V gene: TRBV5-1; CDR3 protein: CASSSGGVGQETQYF; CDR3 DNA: TGCGCCAGCAGCTCCGGAGGTGTGGGCCAAGAGACCCAGTACTTC
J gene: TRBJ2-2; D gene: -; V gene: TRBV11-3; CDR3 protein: CASSLDEGGELFF; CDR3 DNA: TGTGCCAGCAGCTTAGATGAGGGCGGGGAGCTGTTTTTT
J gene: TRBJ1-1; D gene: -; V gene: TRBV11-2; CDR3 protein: CASSSSWGGLEAFF; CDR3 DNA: TGTGCCAGCAGCTCCAGTTGGGGGGGCCTTGAAGCTTTCTTT
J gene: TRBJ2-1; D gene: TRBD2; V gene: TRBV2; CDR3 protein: CASRESGSGYEQFF; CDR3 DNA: TGTGCCAGCAGAGAAAGCGGGAGCGGATATGAGCAGTTCTTC
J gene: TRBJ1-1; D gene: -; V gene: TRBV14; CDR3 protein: CASNRGNEAFF; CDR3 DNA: TGTGCCAGCAACCGGGGAAATGAAGCTTTCTTT
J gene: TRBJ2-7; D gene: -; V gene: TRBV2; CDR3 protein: CASTEWGDEQYF; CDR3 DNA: TGTGCCAGCACCGAATGGGGGGACGAGCAGTACTTC
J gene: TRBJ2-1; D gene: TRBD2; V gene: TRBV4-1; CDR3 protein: CASSQDGGGARNEQFF; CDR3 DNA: TGCGCCAGCAGCCAAGATGGCGGGGGGGCCCGTAATGAGCAGTTCTTC
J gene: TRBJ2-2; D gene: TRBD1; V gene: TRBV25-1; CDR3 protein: CASSPGTGDTGELFF; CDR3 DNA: TGTGCCAGCAGTCCCGGGACAGGAGACACCGGGGAGCTGTTTTTT
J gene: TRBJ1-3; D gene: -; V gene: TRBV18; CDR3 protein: CASSPVAATATSSGNTIYF; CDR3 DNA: TGTGCCAGCTCACCAGTGGCGGCTACCGCCACCTCGTCTGGAAACACCATATATTTT
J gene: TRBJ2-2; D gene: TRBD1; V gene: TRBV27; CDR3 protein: CASRLTGLGGELFF; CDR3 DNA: TGTGCCAGCAGATTGACAGGGTTGGGCGGGGAGCTGTTTTTT
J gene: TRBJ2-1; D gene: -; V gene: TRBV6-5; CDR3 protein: CASSYLYEQFF; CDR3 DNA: TGTGCCAGCAGTTACCTATATGAGCAGTTCTTC
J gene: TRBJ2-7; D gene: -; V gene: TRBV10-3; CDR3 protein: CAISEGTYEQYF; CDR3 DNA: TGTGCCATCAGTGAAGGGACTTACGAGCAGTACTTC
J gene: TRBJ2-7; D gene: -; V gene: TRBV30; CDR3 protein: CAWTDLGRANEQYF; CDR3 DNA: TGTGCCTGGACCGATCTAGGCAGGGCTAACGAGCAGTACTTC
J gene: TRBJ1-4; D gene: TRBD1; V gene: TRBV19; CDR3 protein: CASSDRGSITNEKLFF; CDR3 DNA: TGTGCCAGTAGCGACAGGGGCTCAATAACTAATGAAAAACTGTTTTTT
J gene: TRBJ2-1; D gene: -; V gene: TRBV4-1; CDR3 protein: CASSRGTEQFF; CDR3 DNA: TGCGCCAGCAGCCGGGGCACTGAGCAGTTCTTC
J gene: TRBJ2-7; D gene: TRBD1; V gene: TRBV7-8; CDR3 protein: CASSPTGDEQYF; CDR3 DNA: TGTGCCAGCAGCCCTACAGGGGACGAGCAGTACTTC
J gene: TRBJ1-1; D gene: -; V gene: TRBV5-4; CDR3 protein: CASSLWEVVNTEAFF; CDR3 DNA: TGTGCCAGCAGCTTGTGGGAGGTGGTGAACACTGAAGCTTTCTTT
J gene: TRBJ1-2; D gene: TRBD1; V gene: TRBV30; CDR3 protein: CAGGQGTGSNYGYTF; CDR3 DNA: TGTGCCGGAGGACAGGGAACGGGGAGTAACTATGGCTACACCTTC
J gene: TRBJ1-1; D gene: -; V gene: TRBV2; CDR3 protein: CASTSDTNTEAFF; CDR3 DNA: TGTGCCAGCACCTCTGACACAAACACTGAAGCTTTCTTT
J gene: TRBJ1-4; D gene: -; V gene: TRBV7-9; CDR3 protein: CASSPTVQGEKLFF; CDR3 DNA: TGTGCCAGCAGCCCGACCGTACAGGGTGAAAAACTGTTTTTT
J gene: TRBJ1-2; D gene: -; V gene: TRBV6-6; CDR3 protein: CASSLGPEAEGYTF; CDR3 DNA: TGTGCCAGCAGTTTGGGGCCTGAGGCGGAAGGCTACACCTTC
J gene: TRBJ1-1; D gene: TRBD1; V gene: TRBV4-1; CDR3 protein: CASSQEGTVNTEAFF; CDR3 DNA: TGCGCCAGCAGCCAAGAGGGGACAGTGAACACTGAAGCTTTCTTT
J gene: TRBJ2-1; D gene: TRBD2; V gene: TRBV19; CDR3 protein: CASSIVGGGVYNEQFF; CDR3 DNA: TGTGCCAGTAGTATAGTAGGCGGGGGGGTGTACAATGAGCAGTTCTTC
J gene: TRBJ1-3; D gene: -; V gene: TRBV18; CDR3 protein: CASSPSGGTLGNTIYF; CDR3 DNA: TGTGCCAGCTCACCATCCGGGGGGACGTTGGGAAACACCATATATTTT
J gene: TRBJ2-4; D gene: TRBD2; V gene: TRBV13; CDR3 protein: CASSLRGRGLAGGPLSSTKNIQYF; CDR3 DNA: TGTGCCAGCAGCTTGCGGGGAAGAGGACTAGCGGGAGGGCCTCTTTCTTCGACCAAAAACATTCAGTACTTC
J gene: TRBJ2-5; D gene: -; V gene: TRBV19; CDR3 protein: CASSKWQSGTQYF; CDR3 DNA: TGTGCCAGTAGTAAGTGGCAAAGCGGGACCCAGTACTTC
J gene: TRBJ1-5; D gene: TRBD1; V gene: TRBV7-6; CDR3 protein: CASSPGQAHSNQPQHF; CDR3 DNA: TGTGCCAGCAGCCCGGGACAGGCGCATAGCAATCAGCCCCAGCATTTT
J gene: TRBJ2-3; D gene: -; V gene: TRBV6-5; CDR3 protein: CASSYQGTDTQYF; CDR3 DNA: TGTGCCAGCAGTTACCAGGGCACAGATACGCAGTATTTT
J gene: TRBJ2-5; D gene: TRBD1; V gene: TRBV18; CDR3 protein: CASSPRQGQETQYF; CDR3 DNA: TGTGCCAGCTCTCCCCGACAGGGACAAGAGACCCAGTACTTC
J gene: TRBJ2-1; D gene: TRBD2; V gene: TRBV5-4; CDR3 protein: CASSPGLAEANEQFF; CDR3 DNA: TGTGCCAGCAGCCCGGGACTAGCGGAGGCTAATGAGCAGTTCTTC
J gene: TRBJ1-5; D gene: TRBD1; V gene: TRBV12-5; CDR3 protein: CASGVVNRGNQPQHF; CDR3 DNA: TGTGCTAGTGGGGTGGTCAACAGGGGAAATCAGCCCCAGCATTTT